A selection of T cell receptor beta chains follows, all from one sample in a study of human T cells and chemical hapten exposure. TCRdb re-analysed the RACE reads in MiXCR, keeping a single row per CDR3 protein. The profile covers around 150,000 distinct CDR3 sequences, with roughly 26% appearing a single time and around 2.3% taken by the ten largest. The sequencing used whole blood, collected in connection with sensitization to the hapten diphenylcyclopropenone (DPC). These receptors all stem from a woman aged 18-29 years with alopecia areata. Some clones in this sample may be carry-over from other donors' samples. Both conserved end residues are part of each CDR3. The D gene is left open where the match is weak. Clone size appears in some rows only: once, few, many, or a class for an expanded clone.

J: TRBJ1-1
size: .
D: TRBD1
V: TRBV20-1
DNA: TGCAGTGCCTGGACAGGGAACACTGAAGCTTTCTTT
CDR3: CSAWTGNTEAFF

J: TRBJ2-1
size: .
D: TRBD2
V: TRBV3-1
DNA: TGTGCCAGCAGCCGAGGGACTAGCGGACTTAATGAGCAGTTCTTC
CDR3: CASSRGTSGLNEQFF

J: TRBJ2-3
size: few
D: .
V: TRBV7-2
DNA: TGTGCCAGCAGCCCGGGGCGCACCACAGATACGCAGTATTTT
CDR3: CASSPGRTTDTQYF

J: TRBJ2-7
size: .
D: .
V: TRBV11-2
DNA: TGTGCCAGCAGCAAGACAGTCTCCCCCTACGAGCAGTACTTC
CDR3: CASSKTVSPYEQYF

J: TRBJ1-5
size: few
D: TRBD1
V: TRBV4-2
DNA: TGTGCCAGCAGCCAAGACGGACAGGGGATTATGCGGCCCCAGCATTTT
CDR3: CASSQDGQGIMRPQHF

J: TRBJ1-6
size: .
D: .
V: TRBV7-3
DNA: TGTGCCAGCAGCTTAACGGGCCTTAATAATTCACCCCTCCACTTT
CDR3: CASSLTGLNNSPLHF

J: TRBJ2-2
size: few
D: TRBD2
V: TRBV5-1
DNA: TGCGCCAGCAGCTCCCTAGCGGGGGGTACCGGGGAGCTGTTTTTT
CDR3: CASSSLAGGTGELFF

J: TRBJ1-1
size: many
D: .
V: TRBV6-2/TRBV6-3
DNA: TGTGCCAGCCGATCCCCGGAAGTGAACACTGAAGCTTTCTTT
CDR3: CASRSPEVNTEAFF

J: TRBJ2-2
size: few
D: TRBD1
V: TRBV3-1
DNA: TGTGCCAGCAGCCGACAGGGCTCCACCGGGGAGCTGTTTTTT
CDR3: CASSRQGSTGELFF

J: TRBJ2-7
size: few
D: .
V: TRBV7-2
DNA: TGTGCCAGCAGCCCCCGGGGCATGCAAGTTTACGAGCAGTACTTC
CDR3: CASSPRGMQVYEQYF

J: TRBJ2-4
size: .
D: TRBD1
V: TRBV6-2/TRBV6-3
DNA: TGTGCCAGCAGTTACTCTGGCTTCCGGGACAGCTCCATTCAGTACTTC
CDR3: CASSYSGFRDSSIQYF

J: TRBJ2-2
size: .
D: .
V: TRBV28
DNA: TGTGCCAGCAGTTTACTACAGGCTACCGGGGAGCTGTTTTTT
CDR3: CASSLLQATGELFF

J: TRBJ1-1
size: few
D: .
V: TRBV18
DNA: TGTGCCAGCTCCGAGGACACTGAAGCTTTCTTT
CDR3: CASSEDTEAFF

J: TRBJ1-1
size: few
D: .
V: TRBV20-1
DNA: TGCAGTCTGAAACTCAGGGTTAACACTGAAGCTTTCTTT
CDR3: CSLKLRVNTEAFF

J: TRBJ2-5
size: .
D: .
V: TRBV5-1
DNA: TGCGCCAGCAGCTCGAATCCCCGGGACTACCAAGAGACCCAGTACTTC
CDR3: CASSSNPRDYQETQYF

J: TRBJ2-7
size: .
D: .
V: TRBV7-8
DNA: TGTGCCAGCAGCTCGGATTACGAGCAGTACTTC
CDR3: CASSSDYEQYF

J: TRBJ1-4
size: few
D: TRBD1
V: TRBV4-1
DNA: TGCGCCAGCGGCGGGACAGGGTATGAAAAACTGTTTTTT
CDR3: CASGGTGYEKLFF

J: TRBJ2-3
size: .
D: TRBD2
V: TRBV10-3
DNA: TGTGCCATCAGTGAGCCTGGTAGCGGGAGCACAGATACGCAGTATTTT
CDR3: CAISEPGSGSTDTQYF

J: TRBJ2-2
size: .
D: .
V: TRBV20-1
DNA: TGCAGTGCTAGATCCGGGGACACCGGGGAGCTGTTTTTT
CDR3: CSARSGDTGELFF

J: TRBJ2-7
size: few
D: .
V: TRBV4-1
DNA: TGCGCCAGCAGCCAAGACAGGATAACCTCCTACGAGCAGTACTTC
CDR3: CASSQDRITSYEQYF

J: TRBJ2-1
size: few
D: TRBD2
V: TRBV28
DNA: TGTGCCAGCAGTTCCGGGACTACACAATCCCCCAATGAGCAGTTCTTC
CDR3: CASSSGTTQSPNEQFF

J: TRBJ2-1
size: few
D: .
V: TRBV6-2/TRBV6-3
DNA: TGTGCCAGCAGTTTGTTACGGCAAACTCGGAATGAGCAGTTCTTC
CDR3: CASSLLRQTRNEQFF

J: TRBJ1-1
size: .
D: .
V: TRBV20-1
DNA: TGCAGTGCTAGAGCGGACTTCCAGAACACTGAAGCTTTCTTT
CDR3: CSARADFQNTEAFF

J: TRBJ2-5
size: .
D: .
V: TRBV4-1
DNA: TGCGCCAGCAGCCAGGAGGGGGACTCCTCATGGGAGACCCAGTACTTC
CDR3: CASSQEGDSSWETQYF

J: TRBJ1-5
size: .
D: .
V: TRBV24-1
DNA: TGTGCCACCTCAAAGGCCAATCAGCCCCAGCATTTT
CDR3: CATSKANQPQHF

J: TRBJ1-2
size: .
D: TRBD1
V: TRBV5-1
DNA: TGCGCCAGCAGTTCCCCGGACAGGGGAAGCTATGGCTACACCTTC
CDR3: CASSSPDRGSYGYTF

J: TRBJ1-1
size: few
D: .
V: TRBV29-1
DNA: TGCAGCGTTGAAGATCTGGGGCTAGGGGCCACTGAAGCTTTCTTT
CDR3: CSVEDLGLGATEAFF

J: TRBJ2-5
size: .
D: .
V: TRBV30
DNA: TGTGCCTGGACTATGCTAGAGACCCAGTACTTC
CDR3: CAWTMLETQYF

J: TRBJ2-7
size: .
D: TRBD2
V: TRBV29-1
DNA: TGCAGCGTCCCCGCGGGAGGGCGAACCTACGAGCAGTACTTC
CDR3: CSVPAGGRTYEQYF

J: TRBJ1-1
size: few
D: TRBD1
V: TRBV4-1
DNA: TGCGCCAGCAGCCCGGGACAGGGACCTGGCACTGAAGCTTTCTTT
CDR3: CASSPGQGPGTEAFF

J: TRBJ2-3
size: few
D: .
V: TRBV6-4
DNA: TGTGCCAGCAGTGACGGGGGGGCATCGGCAGATACGCAGTATTTT
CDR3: CASSDGGASADTQYF

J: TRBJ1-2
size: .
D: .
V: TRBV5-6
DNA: TGTGCCAGCATCGGTACAGGGAGCTATGGCTACACCTTC
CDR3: CASIGTGSYGYTF

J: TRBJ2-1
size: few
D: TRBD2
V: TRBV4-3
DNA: TGCGCCAGCAGCCAAGGACTAGCGGGGAACAATGAGCAGTTCTTC
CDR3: CASSQGLAGNNEQFF

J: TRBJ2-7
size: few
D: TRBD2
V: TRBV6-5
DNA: TGTGCCAGCAGTTCGGGGACTAGCGGCTCCTACGAGCAGTACTTC
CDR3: CASSSGTSGSYEQYF

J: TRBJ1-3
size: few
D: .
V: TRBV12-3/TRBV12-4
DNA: TGTGCCAGCAGTTCAGGCTCTGGAAACACCATATATTTT
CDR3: CASSSGSGNTIYF